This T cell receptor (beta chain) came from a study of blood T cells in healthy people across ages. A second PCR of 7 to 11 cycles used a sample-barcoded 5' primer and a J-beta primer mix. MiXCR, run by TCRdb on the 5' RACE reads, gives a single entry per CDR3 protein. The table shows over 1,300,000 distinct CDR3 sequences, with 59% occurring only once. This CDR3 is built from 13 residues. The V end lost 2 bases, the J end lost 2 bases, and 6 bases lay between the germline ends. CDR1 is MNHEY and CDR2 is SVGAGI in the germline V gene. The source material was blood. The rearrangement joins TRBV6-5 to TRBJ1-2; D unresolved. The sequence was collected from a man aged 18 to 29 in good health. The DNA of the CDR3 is TGTGCCAGCAGTTACGGGCAGAACTATGGCTACACCTTC. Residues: CASSYGQNYGYTF.